These 3 T cell receptor beta chains share one sample of origin, sequenced in a study of T cells in Graves' hyperthyroidism and ophthalmopathy. Amplified TCR beta CDR3 regions came from RNA transcripts. HTBI primers drove first-round RT-PCR of the TCR CDR3. TCRdb passed the multiplex PCR reads through MiXCR, listing each CDR3 protein once. Among roughly 180,000 distinct CDR3 sequences, over 7.5% were seen once, and the ten largest hold about 20%. Material for sequencing was blood. These receptors all stem from a woman aged 18 to 35 with Graves' hyperthyroidism that later progressed to Graves' ophthalmopathy.

The chain combines TRBV4-2 with TRBJ2-3; weak D call: TRBD2 (6 bases). This CDR3 is built from 16 residues. CDR1 LGHNA and CDR2 YNFKEQ come from the germline V gene. V was pared by 1 base and J by 0 bases, with 11 bases between. The CDR3 DNA follows: TGTGCCAGCAGCCAAGGCGGGACTTCTAGCACAGATACGCAGTATTTT. Encoded protein: CASSQGGTSSTDTQYF.

Points on this clonotype: Possible read error: a much larger clone is one base away. The chain recombines TRBV19 with TRBJ1-1; D possibly corresponds to TRBD1 (5 bases). Germline CDR1 is LNHDA and CDR2 is SQIVND (reference sequence). Deletions cut 2 bases from V and 11 bases from J, with 15 bases between. The CDR3 has 13 amino acids. CDR3 DNA sequence: TGTGCCAGTAGTATACCTCAGGCAGGGCCGGCTTTCTTT. It codes for CASSIPQAGPAFF.

This clonotype was detected ten times or more. The chain carries TRBV2 and TRBJ1-1, with D uncertain. Germline lookup yields CDR1 SNHLY and CDR2 FYNNEI. Trimming stripped 2 bases from V and 0 bases from J, with 13 bases between. The CDR3 is made up of 16 amino acids. CDR3 DNA sequence: TGTGCCAGCAGTGAACCCGAGGCAAGGATGAACACTGAAGCTTTCTTT. As protein: CASSEPEARMNTEAFF.